This T cell receptor beta chain was sequenced during a study of primary melanoma T cells and metastatic recurrence. Study at large: These T2 to T4 primary melanomas had thickness greater than 1 mm.

Study-wide results and caveats: Regardless of ulceration, mitotic rate or nodal disease, >20% T-cell fraction appeared protective. The authors suggested a successful antitumor T-cell response can exist in primary melanoma.

For this clone: The antigen remains undetermined.

Trimming cost V 5 bases and J 1 base, with 17 bases left between them. The germline V gene encodes CDR1 SGHVS and CDR2 FNYEAQ. The CDR3 totals 16 residues. Sequenced by immunoSEQ multiplex PCR; TCRdb stores in-frame clones only, minus some. The sample gives about 450 clones, around four fifths of which show up once; around a sixth is in the top ten. The sequence was collected from a human donor with melanoma. The genes are TRBV7-6 and TRBJ1-2; tentatively, D is TRBD1 (6 bases). Specimen: melanoma tumor tissue. The CDR3 DNA follows: TGTGCCAGCAGCCCCACCGGGACACCTCTTAACTATGGCTACACCTTC. Encoded protein: CASSPTGTPLNYGYTF.